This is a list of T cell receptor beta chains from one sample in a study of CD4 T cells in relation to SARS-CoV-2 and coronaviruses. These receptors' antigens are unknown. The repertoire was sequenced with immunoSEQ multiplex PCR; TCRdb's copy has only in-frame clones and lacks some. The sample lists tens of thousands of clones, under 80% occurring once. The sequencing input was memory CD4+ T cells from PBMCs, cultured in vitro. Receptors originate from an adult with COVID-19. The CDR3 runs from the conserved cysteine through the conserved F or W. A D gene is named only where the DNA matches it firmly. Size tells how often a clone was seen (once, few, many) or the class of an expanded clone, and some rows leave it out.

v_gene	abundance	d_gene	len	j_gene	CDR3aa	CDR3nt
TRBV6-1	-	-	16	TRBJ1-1	CASSETTPGGNTEAFF	TGTGCCAGCAGTGAAACTACACCGGGCGGGAACACTGAAGCTTTCTTT
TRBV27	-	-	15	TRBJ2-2	CASSFGHPNTGELFF	TGTGCCAGCAGTTTTGGGCACCCGAACACCGGGGAGCTGTTTTTT
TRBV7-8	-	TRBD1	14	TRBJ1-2	CASSSGQALYGYTF	TGTGCCAGCAGCTCAGGACAGGCGCTCTATGGCTACACCTTC
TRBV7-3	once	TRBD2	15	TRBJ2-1	CASSLGTSGNNEQFF	TGTGCCAGCAGCCTTGGGACTAGCGGGAACAATGAGCAGTTCTTC
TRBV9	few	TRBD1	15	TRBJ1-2	CASSAQGGVRGGYTF	TGTGCCAGCAGCGCCCAGGGGGGCGTAAGAGGTGGCTACACCTTC
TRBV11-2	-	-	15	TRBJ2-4	CASSLDRLAKNIQYF	TGTGCCAGCAGCTTAGATCGACTAGCCAAAAACATTCAGTACTTC
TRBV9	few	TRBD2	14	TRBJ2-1	CASSSALLGTSLFF	TGTGCCAGCAGCAGCGCTCTACTCGGGACTAGCCTGTTCTTC
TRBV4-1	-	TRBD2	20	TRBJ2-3	CASSQEKWRAGGRATDTQYF	TGCGCCAGCAGCCAAGAGAAGTGGAGGGCGGGCGGGAGGGCGACAGATACGCAGTATTTT
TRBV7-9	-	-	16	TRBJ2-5	CASSGGVDRKQETQYF	TGTGCCAGCAGCGGGGGGGTGGACAGAAAACAAGAGACCCAGTACTTC
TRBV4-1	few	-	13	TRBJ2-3	CASSLVGTDTQYF	TGCGCCAGCAGCCTCGTTGGGACAGATACGCAGTATTTT
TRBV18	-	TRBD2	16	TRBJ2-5	CASSPRVAGYQETQYF	TGTGCCAGCTCACCAAGGGTAGCGGGATACCAAGAGACCCAGTACTTC
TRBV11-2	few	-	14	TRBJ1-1	CASSLEAGVHEAFF	TGTGCCAGCAGCTTAGAGGCAGGGGTTCATGAAGCTTTCTTT
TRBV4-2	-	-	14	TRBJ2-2	CASSQASATGELFF	TGTGCCAGCAGCCAAGCCTCGGCCACCGGGGAGCTGTTTTTT
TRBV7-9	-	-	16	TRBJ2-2	CASSPPGPWDTGELFF	TGTGCCAGCAGCCCCCCGGGCCCTTGGGACACCGGGGAGCTGTTTTTT
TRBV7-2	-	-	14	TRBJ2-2	CASSLGQVCGELFF	TGTGCCAGCAGCTTAGGACAGGTTTGCGGGGAGCTGTTTTTT
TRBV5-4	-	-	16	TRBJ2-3	CASSSSESRSTDTQYF	TGTGCCAGCAGCTCATCCGAGTCCCGGTCTACAGATACGCAGTATTTT
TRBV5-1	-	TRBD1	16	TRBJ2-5	CASSPGTGGIGETQYF	TGCGCCAGCAGCCCGGGGACAGGGGGCATTGGGGAGACCCAGTACTTC
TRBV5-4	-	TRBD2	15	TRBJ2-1	CASSVLAGINNEQFF	TGTGCCAGCAGCGTATTAGCGGGGATAAACAATGAGCAGTTCTTC
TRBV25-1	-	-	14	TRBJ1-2	CASSNQRSRSGYTF	TGTGCCAGCAGCAACCAACGTAGTAGGTCCGGCTACACCTTC
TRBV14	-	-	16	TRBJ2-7	CASSQDSGNLPYEQYF	TGTGCCAGCAGCCAAGATTCGGGGAACCTACCCTACGAGCAGTACTTC
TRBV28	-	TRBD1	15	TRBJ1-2	CASSPWTGRDYGYTF	TGTGCCAGCAGTCCGTGGACAGGTAGGGACTATGGCTACACCTTC
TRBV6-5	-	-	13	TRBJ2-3	CASRGGGTDTQYF	TGTGCCAGCAGGGGAGGAGGCACAGATACGCAGTATTTT
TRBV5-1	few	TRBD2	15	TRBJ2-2	CASSLGTSRTGELFF	TGCGCCAGCAGCCTAGGGACTAGCCGTACCGGGGAGCTGTTTTTT
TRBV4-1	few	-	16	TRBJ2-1	CASSRLRASSYNEQFF	TGCGCCAGCAGCCGTCTCAGGGCAAGCTCCTACAATGAGCAGTTCTTC
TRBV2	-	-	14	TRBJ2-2	CASLARVGTGELFF	TGTGCCAGCCTAGCGAGAGTTGGCACCGGGGAGCTGTTTTTT
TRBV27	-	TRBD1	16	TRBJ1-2	CASATMPAGTVYGYTF	TGTGCCAGCGCCACCATGCCTGCGGGGACAGTCTATGGCTACACCTTC
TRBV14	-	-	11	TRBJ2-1	CASSQGGEQFF	TGTGCCAGCAGCCAAGGAGGGGAGCAGTTCTTC
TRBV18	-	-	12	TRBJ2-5	CASSPRGETQYF	TGTGCCAGCTCACCACGGGGAGAGACCCAGTACTTC
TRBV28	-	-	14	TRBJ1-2	CASSFLQGSYGYTF	TGTGCCAGCAGTTTCCTTCAGGGTTCCTATGGCTACACCTTC
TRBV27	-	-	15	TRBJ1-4	CASSRTRVLGEKLFF	TGTGCCAGCAGTAGAACCAGGGTCTTGGGTGAAAAACTGTTTTTT
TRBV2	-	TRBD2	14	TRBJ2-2	CASSGGRNTGELFF	TGTGCCAGCAGTGGCGGGAGAAACACCGGGGAGCTGTTTTTT
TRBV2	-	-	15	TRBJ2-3	CASSWTFLETDTQYF	TGTGCCAGCAGTTGGACTTTTTTGGAGACAGATACGCAGTATTTT
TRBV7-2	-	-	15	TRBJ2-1	CASSTLLGRYNEQFF	TGTGCCAGCAGCACCCTCCTGGGGAGGTACAATGAGCAGTTCTTC
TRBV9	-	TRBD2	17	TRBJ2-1	CASSVEDGAGEYNEQFF	TGTGCCAGCAGCGTAGAAGATGGGGCGGGAGAATACAATGAGCAGTTCTTC
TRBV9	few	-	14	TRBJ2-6	CASSETLGANVLTF	TGTGCCAGCAGCGAGACGCTGGGGGCCAACGTCCTGACTTTC
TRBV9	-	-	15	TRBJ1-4	CASSPSGRTNEKLFF	TGTGCCAGCAGCCCTTCTGGGCGGACTAATGAAAAACTGTTTTTT
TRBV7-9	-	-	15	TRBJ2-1	CASSLGQNPHNEQFF	TGTGCCAGCAGCTTAGGACAGAATCCCCACAATGAGCAGTTCTTC
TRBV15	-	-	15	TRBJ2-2	CATSRDSFQGGELFF	TGTGCCACCAGCAGAGATAGTTTTCAGGGCGGGGAGCTGTTTTTT
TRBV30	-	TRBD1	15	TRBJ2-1	CAWDFRDRAYNEQFF	TGTGCCTGGGATTTCCGGGACAGGGCCTACAATGAGCAGTTCTTC
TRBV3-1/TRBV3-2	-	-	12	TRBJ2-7	CASSQGTYEQYF	TGTGCCAGCAGCCAGGGCACCTACGAGCAGTACTTC
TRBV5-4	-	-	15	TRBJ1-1	CASSLDGRVYTEAFF	TGTGCCAGCAGCTTGGATGGCAGGGTTTACACTGAAGCTTTCTTT
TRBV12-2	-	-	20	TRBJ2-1	CASRLGRSGLAGGPYNEQFF	TGTGCAAGTCGCTTAGGTCGTTCGGGACTAGCGGGAGGACCCTACAATGAGCAGTTCTTC
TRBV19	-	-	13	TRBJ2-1	CACHPSSYNEQFF	TGTGCCTGCCATCCGAGCTCCTACAATGAGCAGTTCTTC
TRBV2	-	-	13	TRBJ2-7	CASSSRPLYEQYF	TGTGCCAGCAGTAGCAGGCCCCTCTACGAGCAGTACTTC
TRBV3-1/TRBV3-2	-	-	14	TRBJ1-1	CASSRGGGMSEAFF	TGTGCCAGCTCTCGCGGGGGAGGGATGTCTGAAGCTTTCTTT
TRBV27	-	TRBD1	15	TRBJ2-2	CASSSRDRGAGELFF	TGTGCCAGCAGTTCCCGGGACAGGGGAGCCGGGGAGCTGTTTTTT
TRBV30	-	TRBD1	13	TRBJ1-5	CAWETGGNQPQHF	TGTGCCTGGGAGACAGGGGGCAATCAGCCCCAGCATTTT
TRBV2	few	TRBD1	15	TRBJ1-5	CASTQDRGLNQPQHF	TGTGCCAGCACCCAGGACAGGGGGTTAAATCAGCCCCAGCATTTT